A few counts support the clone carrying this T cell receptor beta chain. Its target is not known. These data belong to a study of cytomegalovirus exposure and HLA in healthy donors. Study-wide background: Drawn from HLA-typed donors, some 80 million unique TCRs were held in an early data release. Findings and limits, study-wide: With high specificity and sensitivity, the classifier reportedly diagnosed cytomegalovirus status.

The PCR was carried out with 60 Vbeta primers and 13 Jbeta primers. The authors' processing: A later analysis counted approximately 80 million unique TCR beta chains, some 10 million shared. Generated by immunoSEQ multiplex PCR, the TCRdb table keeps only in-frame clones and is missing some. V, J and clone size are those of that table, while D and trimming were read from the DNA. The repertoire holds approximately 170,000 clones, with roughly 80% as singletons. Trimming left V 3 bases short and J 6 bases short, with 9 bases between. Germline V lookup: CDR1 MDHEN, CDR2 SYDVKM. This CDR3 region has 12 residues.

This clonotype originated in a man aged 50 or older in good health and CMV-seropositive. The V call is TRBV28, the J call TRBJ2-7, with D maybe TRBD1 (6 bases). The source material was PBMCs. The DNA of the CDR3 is TGTGCCAGCAGTTTCAGGGGTGGCGAGCAGTACTTC. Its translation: CASSFRGGEQYF.